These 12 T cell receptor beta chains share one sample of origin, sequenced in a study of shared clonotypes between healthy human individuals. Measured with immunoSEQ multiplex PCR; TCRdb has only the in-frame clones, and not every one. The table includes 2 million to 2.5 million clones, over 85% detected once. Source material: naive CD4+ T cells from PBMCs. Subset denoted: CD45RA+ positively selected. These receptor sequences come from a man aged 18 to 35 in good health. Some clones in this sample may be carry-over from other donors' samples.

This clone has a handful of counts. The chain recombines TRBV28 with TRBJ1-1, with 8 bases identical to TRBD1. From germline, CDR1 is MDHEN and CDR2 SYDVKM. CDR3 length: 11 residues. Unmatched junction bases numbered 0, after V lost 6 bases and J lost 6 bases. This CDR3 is CASRTGAEAFF. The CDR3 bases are TGTGCCAGCAGGACAGGGGCTGAAGCTTTCTTT.

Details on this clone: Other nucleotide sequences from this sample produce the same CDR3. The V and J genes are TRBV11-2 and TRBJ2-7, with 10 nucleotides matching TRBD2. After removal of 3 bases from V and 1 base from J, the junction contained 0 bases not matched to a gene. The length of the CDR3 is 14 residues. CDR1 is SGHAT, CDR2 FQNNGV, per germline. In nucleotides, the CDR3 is TGTGCCAGCAGCTTGGGACTAGCGTCCTACGAGCAGTACTTC. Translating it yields CASSLGLASYEQYF.

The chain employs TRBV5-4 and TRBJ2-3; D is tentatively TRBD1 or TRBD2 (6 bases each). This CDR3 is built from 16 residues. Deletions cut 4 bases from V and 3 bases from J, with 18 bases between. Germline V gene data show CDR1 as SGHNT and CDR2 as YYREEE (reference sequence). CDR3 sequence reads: CASSQPGGPPTDTQYF. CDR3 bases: TGTGCCAGCAGCCAACCTGGGGGGCCGCCGACAGATACGCAGTATTTT.

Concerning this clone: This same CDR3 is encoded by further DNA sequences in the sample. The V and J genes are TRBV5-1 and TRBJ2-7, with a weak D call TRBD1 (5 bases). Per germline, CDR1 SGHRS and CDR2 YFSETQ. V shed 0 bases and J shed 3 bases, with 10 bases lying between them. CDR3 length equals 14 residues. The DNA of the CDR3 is TGCGCCAGCAGCTTGGCGGGTCAGGGCTACGAGCAGTACTTC. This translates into CASSLAGQGYEQYF.

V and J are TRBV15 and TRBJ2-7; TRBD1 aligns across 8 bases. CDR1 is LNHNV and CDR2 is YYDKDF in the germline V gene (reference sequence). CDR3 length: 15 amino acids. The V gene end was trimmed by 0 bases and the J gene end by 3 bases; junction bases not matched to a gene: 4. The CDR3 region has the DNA TGTGCCACCAGCAGAGAGAGGACAGGGAACTACGAGCAGTACTTC. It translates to CATSRERTGNYEQYF.

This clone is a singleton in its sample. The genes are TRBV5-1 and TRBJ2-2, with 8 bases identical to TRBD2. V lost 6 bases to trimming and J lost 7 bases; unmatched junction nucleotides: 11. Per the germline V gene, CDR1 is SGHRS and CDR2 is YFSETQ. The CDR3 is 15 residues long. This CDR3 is CASTDERGGNGELFF. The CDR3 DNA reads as TGCGCCAGCACCGATGAACGCGGGGGGAACGGGGAGCTGTTTTTT. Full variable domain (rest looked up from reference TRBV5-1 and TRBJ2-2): KAGVTQTPRYLIKTRGQQVTLSCSPISGHRSVSWYQQTPGQGLQFLFEYFSETQRNKGNFPGRFSGRQFSNSRSEMNVSTLELGDSALYLCASTDERGGNGELFFGEGSRLTVL.

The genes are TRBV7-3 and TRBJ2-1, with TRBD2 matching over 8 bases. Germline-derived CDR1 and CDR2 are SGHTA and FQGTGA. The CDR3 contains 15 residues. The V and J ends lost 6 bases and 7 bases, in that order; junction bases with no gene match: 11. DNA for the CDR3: TGTGCCAGCAGAGAACCGGGACTAGGTGGGAATGAGCAGTTCTTC. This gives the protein CASREPGLGGNEQFF. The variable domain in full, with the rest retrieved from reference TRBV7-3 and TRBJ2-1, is GAGVSQTPSNKVTEKGKYVELRCDPISGHTALYWYRQSLGQGPEFLIYFQGTGAADDSGLPNDRFFAVRPEGSVSTLKIQRTERGDSAVYLCASREPGLGGNEQFFGPGTRLTVL.

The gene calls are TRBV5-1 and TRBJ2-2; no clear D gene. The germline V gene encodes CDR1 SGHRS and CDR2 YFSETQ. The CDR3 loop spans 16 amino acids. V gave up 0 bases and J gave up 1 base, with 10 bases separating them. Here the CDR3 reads CASSLVRARNTGELFF. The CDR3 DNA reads TGCGCCAGCAGCTTGGTCCGGGCGCGGAACACCGGGGAGCTGTTTTTT.

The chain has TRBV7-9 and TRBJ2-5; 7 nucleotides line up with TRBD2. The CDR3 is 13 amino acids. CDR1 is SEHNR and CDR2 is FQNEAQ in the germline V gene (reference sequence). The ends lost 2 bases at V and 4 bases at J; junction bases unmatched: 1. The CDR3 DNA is TGTGCCAGCAGCTTATCTAGCGGAGAGACCCAGTACTTC. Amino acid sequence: CASSLSSGETQYF.

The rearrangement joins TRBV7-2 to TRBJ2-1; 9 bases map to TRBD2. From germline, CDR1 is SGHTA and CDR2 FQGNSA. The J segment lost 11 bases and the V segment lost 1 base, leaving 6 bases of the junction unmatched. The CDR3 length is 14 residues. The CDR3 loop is CASSLESGRHQQFF. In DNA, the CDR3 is TGTGCCAGCAGCTTAGAAAGCGGGAGGCATCAGCAGTTCTTC.

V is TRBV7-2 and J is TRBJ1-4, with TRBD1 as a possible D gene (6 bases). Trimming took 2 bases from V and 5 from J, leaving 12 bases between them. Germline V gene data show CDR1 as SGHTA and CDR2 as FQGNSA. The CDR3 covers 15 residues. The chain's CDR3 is CASSLNRATNEKLFF. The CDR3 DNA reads TGTGCCAGCAGCTTAAACAGGGCTACAAATGAAAAACTGTTTTTT. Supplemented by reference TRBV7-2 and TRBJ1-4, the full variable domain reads GAGVSQSPSNKVTEKGKDVELRCDPISGHTALYWYRQSLGQGLEFLIYFQGNSAPDKSGLPSDRFSAERTGGSVSTLTIQRTQQEDSAVYLCASSLNRATNEKLFFGSGTQLSVL.

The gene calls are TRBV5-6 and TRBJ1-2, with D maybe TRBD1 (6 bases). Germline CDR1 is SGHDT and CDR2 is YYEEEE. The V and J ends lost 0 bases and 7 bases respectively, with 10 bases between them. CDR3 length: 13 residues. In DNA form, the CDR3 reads TGTGCCAGCAGCTTGGAACAGGGACCTGGCTACACCTTC. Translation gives CASSLEQGPGYTF.